Listed below are T cell receptor beta chains from one sample, sequenced in a study of tissue T cells after allogeneic stem cell transplantation. This table comes from immunoSEQ multiplex PCR, and its TCRdb copy is limited to in-frame clones, with some not included. The data show around 4,100 clones, with over 55% seen just once and about a sixth held by the top ten. Source: tissue from the esophagus, taken at autopsy. These receptor sequences come from a female donor older than 55 with lung cancer. Both conserved end residues are part of each CDR3. The D gene is left open where the match is weak. Clone size is not always given. Where it is, it says once, few, many or a class for expanded clones.

v_call: TRBV10-3; d_call: .; j_call: TRBJ1-6; clone_size: .; cdr3_nt: TGTGCCATCAGTGGGGGAGGAAGTTCACCCCTCCACTTT; cdr3_aa: CAISGGGSSPLHF
v_call: TRBV15; d_call: .; j_call: TRBJ2-3; clone_size: .; cdr3_nt: TGTGCCACCAGCACCTTATCGGGAGCCGCAGATACGCAGTATTTT; cdr3_aa: CATSTLSGAADTQYF
v_call: TRBV7-3; d_call: .; j_call: TRBJ1-1; clone_size: .; cdr3_nt: TGTGCCAGCAGCTTAGGCCGGCAGGGATCCGCTTTCTTT; cdr3_aa: CASSLGRQGSAFF
v_call: TRBV23-1; d_call: .; j_call: TRBJ2-5; clone_size: .; cdr3_nt: TGCGCCAGCAGTCAATCGGGGGTCAGGGAAAACCAAGAGACCCAGTACTTC; cdr3_aa: CASSQSGVRENQETQYF
v_call: TRBV6-1; d_call: .; j_call: TRBJ1-2; clone_size: .; cdr3_nt: TGTGCCAGCAGTGAAAGGGGCAGTTCTAACTATGGCTACACCTTC; cdr3_aa: CASSERGSSNYGYTF
v_call: TRBV18; d_call: .; j_call: TRBJ1-5; clone_size: .; cdr3_nt: TGTGCCAGCTCAGGGGGTAGGGATCAGCCCCAGCATTTT; cdr3_aa: CASSGGRDQPQHF
v_call: TRBV6-6; d_call: .; j_call: TRBJ2-7; clone_size: .; cdr3_nt: TGTGCCAGCTCTGAGGGTTTCTACGAGCAGTACTTC; cdr3_aa: CASSEGFYEQYF
v_call: TRBV27; d_call: .; j_call: TRBJ2-3; clone_size: .; cdr3_nt: TGTGCCAGCAGCACCGGAGCGGGCCCAGATACGCAGTATTTT; cdr3_aa: CASSTGAGPDTQYF
v_call: TRBV30; d_call: TRBD2; j_call: TRBJ2-1; clone_size: .; cdr3_nt: TGTGCCTGGAGTGATGGTAGCGGGGGGGCGGAATACAATGAGCAGTTCTTC; cdr3_aa: CAWSDGSGGAEYNEQFF
v_call: TRBV5-8; d_call: .; j_call: TRBJ2-5; clone_size: .; cdr3_nt: TGTGCCAGCAGCAGTGCAGGGAGCCTACAAGAGACCCAGTACTTC; cdr3_aa: CASSSAGSLQETQYF
v_call: TRBV27; d_call: TRBD1; j_call: TRBJ2-7; clone_size: .; cdr3_nt: TGTGCCAGCAGTCCGGACAGGGATTCCTACGAGCAGTACTTC; cdr3_aa: CASSPDRDSYEQYF
v_call: TRBV27; d_call: TRBD1; j_call: TRBJ1-2; clone_size: .; cdr3_nt: TGTGCCAGCCGACCCTCGGACAGGGTAGATGGCTACACCTTC; cdr3_aa: CASRPSDRVDGYTF
v_call: TRBV21-1; d_call: .; j_call: TRBJ2-5; clone_size: .; cdr3_nt: TGTGCCAGCAGCAACGAACCTGGGAGTATACCAGAGACCCAGTACTTC; cdr3_aa: CASSNEPGSIPETQYF
v_call: TRBV6-5; d_call: .; j_call: TRBJ2-1; clone_size: few; cdr3_nt: TGTGCCAGCCGCGGGGGCCACAATGAGCAGTTCTTC; cdr3_aa: CASRGGHNEQFF
v_call: TRBV29-1; d_call: TRBD2; j_call: TRBJ2-5; clone_size: .; cdr3_nt: TGCAGCGTTGAAGATCCAGGGACTAGCGGGGGACTAGAGACCCAGTACTTC; cdr3_aa: CSVEDPGTSGGLETQYF
v_call: TRBV7-9; d_call: TRBD2; j_call: TRBJ2-3; clone_size: .; cdr3_nt: TGTGCCAGCAGCGGTCTAAAAGCGGGGGTACAGATTACGCAGTATTTT; cdr3_aa: CASSGLKAGVQITQYF
v_call: TRBV6-5; d_call: .; j_call: TRBJ1-1; clone_size: medium-sized; cdr3_nt: TGTGCCAGCAGATTGACAGGCCCCCTGAACACTGAAGCTTTCTTT; cdr3_aa: CASRLTGPLNTEAFF
v_call: TRBV6-5; d_call: .; j_call: TRBJ1-2; clone_size: .; cdr3_nt: TGTGCCAGCAGTTACTCGAGAGGGAACTATGGCTACACCTTC; cdr3_aa: CASSYSRGNYGYTF
v_call: TRBV6-5; d_call: .; j_call: TRBJ2-7; clone_size: .; cdr3_nt: TGTGCCAGCAGTTTTGTTCGGACTGGATCTTACGAGCAGTACTTC; cdr3_aa: CASSFVRTGSYEQYF
v_call: TRBV6-1; d_call: .; j_call: TRBJ1-3; clone_size: .; cdr3_nt: TGTGCCAGCAGTGAACGGGGGGGCTCTGGAAACACCATATATTTT; cdr3_aa: CASSERGGSGNTIYF
v_call: TRBV4-3; d_call: .; j_call: TRBJ1-2; clone_size: .; cdr3_nt: TGCGCCAGCAGCCGAGAGCTGATCGGGGGCACTTATGGCTACACCTTC; cdr3_aa: CASSRELIGGTYGYTF
v_call: TRBV7-8; d_call: .; j_call: TRBJ2-7; clone_size: .; cdr3_nt: TGTGCCAGCAGCTTGAGGACAGACGACGAGCAGTACTTC; cdr3_aa: CASSLRTDDEQYF
v_call: TRBV6-2/TRBV6-3; d_call: .; j_call: TRBJ2-7; clone_size: once; cdr3_nt: TGTGCCAGCAGTCGGGACTACGAGCAGTACTTC; cdr3_aa: CASSRDYEQYF
v_call: TRBV30; d_call: .; j_call: TRBJ2-5; clone_size: .; cdr3_nt: TGTGCCTGGAGTGAACTGAACCAAGAGACCCAGTACTTC; cdr3_aa: CAWSELNQETQYF
v_call: TRBV19; d_call: TRBD1; j_call: TRBJ1-6; clone_size: .; cdr3_nt: TGTGCCAGTAGTGGTTGGGACAGGGTTTCACCCCTCCACTTT; cdr3_aa: CASSGWDRVSPLHF
v_call: TRBV6-1; d_call: .; j_call: TRBJ1-5; clone_size: .; cdr3_nt: TGTGCCAGCAGTGACCTCCGGACTAGCAATCAGCCCCAGCATTTT; cdr3_aa: CASSDLRTSNQPQHF
v_call: TRBV29-1; d_call: .; j_call: TRBJ2-7; clone_size: once; cdr3_nt: TGCAGCGTTGAAGATCCGGACAGTACCTACGAGCAGTACTTC; cdr3_aa: CSVEDPDSTYEQYF
v_call: TRBV6-2/TRBV6-3; d_call: .; j_call: TRBJ1-2; clone_size: .; cdr3_nt: TGTGCCAGCAGTTCCGGGATCCCGTATGGCTACACCTTC; cdr3_aa: CASSSGIPYGYTF
v_call: TRBV19; d_call: TRBD1; j_call: TRBJ2-5; clone_size: .; cdr3_nt: TGTGCCAGTGGGACAGGGCTCCAAGAGACCCAGTACTTC; cdr3_aa: CASGTGLQETQYF
v_call: TRBV20-1; d_call: .; j_call: TRBJ1-1; clone_size: .; cdr3_nt: TGCAGTGCTAATCAGGGAATCAGAGCTTTCTTT; cdr3_aa: CSANQGIRAFF
v_call: TRBV27; d_call: TRBD2; j_call: TRBJ2-3; clone_size: .; cdr3_nt: TGTGCCAGCACTTACAGCGGGGGCACAGATACGCAGTATTTT; cdr3_aa: CASTYSGGTDTQYF
v_call: TRBV7-9; d_call: .; j_call: TRBJ1-1; clone_size: .; cdr3_nt: TGTGCCAGCATAGGGATGAACACTGAAGCTTTCTTT; cdr3_aa: CASIGMNTEAFF
v_call: TRBV30; d_call: TRBD2; j_call: TRBJ2-3; clone_size: .; cdr3_nt: TGTGCCTGGATTGATCTTGGACTAGCGGGAGATCCGGGAGGGCAGTATTTT; cdr3_aa: CAWIDLGLAGDPGGQYF
v_call: TRBV6-5; d_call: TRBD1; j_call: TRBJ1-1; clone_size: .; cdr3_nt: TGTGCCAGCAGTCACAGAGACAGGGCTGAAGCTTTCTTT; cdr3_aa: CASSHRDRAEAFF
v_call: TRBV5-6; d_call: TRBD2; j_call: TRBJ2-1; clone_size: .; cdr3_nt: TGTGCCAGCAGCTTGGTCACCTTGGCGGGAGGGGCCTACAATGAGCAGTTCTTC; cdr3_aa: CASSLVTLAGGAYNEQFF
v_call: TRBV10-3; d_call: .; j_call: TRBJ2-3; clone_size: .; cdr3_nt: TGTGCCATGGGTGGAACAGATACGCAGTATTTT; cdr3_aa: CAMGGTDTQYF
v_call: TRBV7-3; d_call: TRBD2; j_call: TRBJ2-6; clone_size: .; cdr3_nt: TGTGCCAGCAGCTCCCGGGGCCCAAAGACTAGCGGGAGTTTGTCTGGGGCCAACGTCCTGACTTTC; cdr3_aa: CASSSRGPKTSGSLSGANVLTF
v_call: TRBV10-3; d_call: .; j_call: TRBJ1-2; clone_size: once; cdr3_nt: TGTGCCATCAGTGAGTATGACCTGACAAGAACTAACTATGGCTACACCTTC; cdr3_aa: CAISEYDLTRTNYGYTF
v_call: TRBV6-6; d_call: TRBD1; j_call: TRBJ2-1; clone_size: .; cdr3_nt: TGTGCCAGCAGTTACACACTCCACAGGGGTATGGAGCAGTTCTTC; cdr3_aa: CASSYTLHRGMEQFF
v_call: TRBV29-1; d_call: .; j_call: TRBJ1-1; clone_size: once; cdr3_nt: TGCAGCGTTGACCCCTCCATGAACACTGAAGCTTTCTTT; cdr3_aa: CSVDPSMNTEAFF
v_call: TRBV2; d_call: TRBD1; j_call: TRBJ2-1; clone_size: .; cdr3_nt: TGTGCCAGCAGGCCCATAAGGGGACAGCTATACAATGAGCAGTTCTTC; cdr3_aa: CASRPIRGQLYNEQFF
v_call: TRBV6-5; d_call: .; j_call: TRBJ2-6; clone_size: medium-sized; cdr3_nt: TGTGCCAGCAGTTACTCGGAGGATTCTGGGGCCAACGTCCTGACTTTC; cdr3_aa: CASSYSEDSGANVLTF
v_call: TRBV6-5; d_call: .; j_call: TRBJ2-7; clone_size: few; cdr3_nt: TGTGCCAGCAGTTCCCGCAGATTTCCCCACGAGCAGTACTTC; cdr3_aa: CASSSRRFPHEQYF
v_call: TRBV4-1; d_call: TRBD1; j_call: TRBJ2-6; clone_size: once; cdr3_nt: TGCGCCAGCAGCCAGTTCACAGGGGGCGTAATGTCTGGGGCCAACGTCCTGACTTTC; cdr3_aa: CASSQFTGGVMSGANVLTF
v_call: TRBV28; d_call: TRBD1; j_call: TRBJ1-1; clone_size: few; cdr3_nt: TGTGCCAGCAGTCCTCGACAGGGCTTTCGTTACGCTGAAGCTTTCTTT; cdr3_aa: CASSPRQGFRYAEAFF
v_call: TRBV16; d_call: .; j_call: TRBJ1-6; clone_size: .; cdr3_nt: TGTGCCAGCAGCCAAGTGGGCGGAAATTCACCCCTCCACTTT; cdr3_aa: CASSQVGGNSPLHF
v_call: TRBV11-2; d_call: TRBD2; j_call: TRBJ2-7; clone_size: few; cdr3_nt: TGTGCCAGCAGCTTAAGGCGGGGGGCATACGAGCAGTACTTC; cdr3_aa: CASSLRRGAYEQYF